The clone carrying this T cell receptor beta chain was seen a few times. Primers for the PCR totalled 60 Vbeta and 13 Jbeta. Libraries were prepared by immunoSEQ multiplex PCR; TCRdb keeps only in-frame clonotypes and omits some of them. There are over 70,000 clones in the sample; roughly 78% occur only once, and roughly 2.5% lies in the top ten. The sample originates from a study of cytomegalovirus exposure and HLA in healthy donors. This CDR3 has 13 amino acids. From germline, CDR1 is SGHRS and CDR2 YFSETQ. V was pared by 7 bases and J by 4 bases, with 6 bases of the junction left unmatched. The TCR comes from a male donor in good health and CMV-seropositive. The sample taken for sequencing was PBMCs. The J gene is TRBJ2-7, the V gene TRBV5-1; 9 bases are shared with TRBD2. CDR3 bases: TGCGCCAGCGGGGTAGCGGGAGTTTACGAGCAGTACTTC. It translates to CASGVAGVYEQYF.